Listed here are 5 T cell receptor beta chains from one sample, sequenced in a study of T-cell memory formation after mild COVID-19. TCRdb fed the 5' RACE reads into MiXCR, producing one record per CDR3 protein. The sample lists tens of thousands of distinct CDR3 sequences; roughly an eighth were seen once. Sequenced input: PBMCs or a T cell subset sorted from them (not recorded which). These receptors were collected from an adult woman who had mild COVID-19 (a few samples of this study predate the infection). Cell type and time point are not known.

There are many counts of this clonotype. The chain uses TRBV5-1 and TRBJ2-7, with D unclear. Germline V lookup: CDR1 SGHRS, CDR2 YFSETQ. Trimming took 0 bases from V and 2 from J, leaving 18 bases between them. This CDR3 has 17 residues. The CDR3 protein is CASSLGPSGEYTYEQYF. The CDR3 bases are TGCGCCAGCAGCTTGGGGCCCTCTGGCGAATACACCTACGAGCAGTACTTC.

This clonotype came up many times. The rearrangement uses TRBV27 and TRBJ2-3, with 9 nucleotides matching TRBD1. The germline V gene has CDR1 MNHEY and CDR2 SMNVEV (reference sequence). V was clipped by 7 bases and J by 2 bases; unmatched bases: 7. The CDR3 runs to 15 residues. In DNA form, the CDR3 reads TGTGCCAGCATCGACTGGGACAGGGACACAGATACGCAGTATTTT. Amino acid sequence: CASIDWDRDTDTQYF.

The CDR3 loop is CASSYSIQANEQFF. CDR3 DNA: TGTGCCAGCAGTTATTCGATCCAAGCCAATGAGCAGTTCTTC. J is TRBJ2-1 and V is TRBV12-3 or TRBV12-4; D ambiguous. This CDR3 is built from 14 residues. V dropped 4 bases and J dropped 6 bases, with 13 bases sitting between them.

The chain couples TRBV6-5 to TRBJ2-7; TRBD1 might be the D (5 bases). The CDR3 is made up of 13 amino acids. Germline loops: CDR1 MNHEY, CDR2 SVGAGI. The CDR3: CASRARNDAEQYF. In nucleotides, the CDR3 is TGTGCATCCAGGGCGCGCAACGACGCCGAGCAGTACTTC.

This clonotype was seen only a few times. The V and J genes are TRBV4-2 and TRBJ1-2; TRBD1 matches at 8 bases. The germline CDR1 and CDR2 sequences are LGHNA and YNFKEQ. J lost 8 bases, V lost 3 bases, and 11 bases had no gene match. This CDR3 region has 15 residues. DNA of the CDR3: TGTGCCAGCAGCCAGCCGGGACAGGTGTTCTGGGGCTACACCTTC. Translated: CASSQPGQVFWGYTF.